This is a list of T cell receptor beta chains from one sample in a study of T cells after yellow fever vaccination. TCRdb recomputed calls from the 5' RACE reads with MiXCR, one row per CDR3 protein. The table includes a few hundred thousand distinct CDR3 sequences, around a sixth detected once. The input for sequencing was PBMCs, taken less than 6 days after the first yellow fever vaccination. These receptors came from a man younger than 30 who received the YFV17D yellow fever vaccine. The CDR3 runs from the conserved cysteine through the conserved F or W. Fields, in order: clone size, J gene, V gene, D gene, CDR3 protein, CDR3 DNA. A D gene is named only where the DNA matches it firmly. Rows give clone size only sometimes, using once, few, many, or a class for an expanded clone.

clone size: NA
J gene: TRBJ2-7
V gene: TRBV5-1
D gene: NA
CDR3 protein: CASSLVASPGYEQYF
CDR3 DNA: TGCGCCAGCAGCTTGGTTGCGTCCCCTGGCTACGAGCAGTACTTC

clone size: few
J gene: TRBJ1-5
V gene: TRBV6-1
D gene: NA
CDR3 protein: CATTETNQPQHF
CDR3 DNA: TGTGCCACAACAGAGACCAATCAGCCCCAGCATTTT

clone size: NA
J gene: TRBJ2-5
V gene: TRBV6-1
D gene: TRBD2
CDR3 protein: CASSAGTTLVTQYF
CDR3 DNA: TGTGCCAGCAGTGCCGGGACTACCCTAGTGACCCAGTACTTC

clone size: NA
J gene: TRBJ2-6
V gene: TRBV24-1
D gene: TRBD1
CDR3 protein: CATSGAQGAFSGANVLTF
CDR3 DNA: TGTGCCACCAGTGGTGCGCAGGGGGCCTTCTCCGGGGCCAACGTCCTGACTTTC

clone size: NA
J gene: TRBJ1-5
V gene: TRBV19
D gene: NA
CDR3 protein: CASSPRQAYNQPQHF
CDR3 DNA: TGTGCCAGTAGTCCTAGACAGGCCTACAATCAGCCCCAGCATTTT

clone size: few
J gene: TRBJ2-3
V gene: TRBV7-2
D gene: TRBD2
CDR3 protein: CASSLAGGATDTQYF
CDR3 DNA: TGTGCCAGCAGCTTGGCGGGAGGGGCGACAGATACGCAGTATTTT

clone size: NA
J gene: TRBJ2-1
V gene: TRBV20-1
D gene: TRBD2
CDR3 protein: CSAIVAGGGNEQFF
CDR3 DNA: TGCAGTGCTATCGTCGCGGGGGGCGGTAATGAGCAGTTCTTC

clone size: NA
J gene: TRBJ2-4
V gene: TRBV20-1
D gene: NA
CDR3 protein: CSASLGGGSIQYF
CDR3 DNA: TGCAGTGCTAGTCTGGGGGGAGGTAGCATTCAGTACTTC

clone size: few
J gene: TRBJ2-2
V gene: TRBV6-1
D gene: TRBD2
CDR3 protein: CASTPRAGGPGELFF
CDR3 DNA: TGTGCCAGCACCCCCAGGGCGGGGGGGCCCGGGGAGCTGTTTTTT

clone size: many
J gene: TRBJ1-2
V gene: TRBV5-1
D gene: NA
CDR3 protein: CASSPDGPPLYGYTF
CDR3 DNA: TGCGCCAGCAGCCCGGACGGTCCCCCGCTCTATGGCTACACCTTC

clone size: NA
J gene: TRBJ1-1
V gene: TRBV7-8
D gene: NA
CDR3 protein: CASSLDMRTRNTEAFF
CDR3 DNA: TGTGCCAGCAGCTTAGACATGAGGACGAGGAACACTGAAGCTTTCTTT

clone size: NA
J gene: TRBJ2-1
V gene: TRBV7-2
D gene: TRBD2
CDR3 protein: CASSLGRGGIDEQFF
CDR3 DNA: TGTGCCAGCAGCTTAGGTCGGGGGGGCATAGATGAGCAGTTCTTC

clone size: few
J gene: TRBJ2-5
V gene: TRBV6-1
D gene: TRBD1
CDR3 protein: CASTRSGGEATQYF
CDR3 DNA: TGTGCCAGCACTCGTTCAGGGGGCGAGGCGACCCAGTACTTC

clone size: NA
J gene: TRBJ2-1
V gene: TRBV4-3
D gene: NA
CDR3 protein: CASSQDWRAVEQFF
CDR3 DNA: TGCGCCAGCAGCCAAGATTGGCGGGCCGTAGAGCAGTTCTTC

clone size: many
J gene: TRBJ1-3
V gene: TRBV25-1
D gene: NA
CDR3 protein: CASTPPGPSGNTIYF
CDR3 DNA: TGTGCCAGCACCCCCCCAGGTCCCTCTGGAAACACCATATATTTT

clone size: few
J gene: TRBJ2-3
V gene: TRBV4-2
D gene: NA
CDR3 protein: CASSQRWQDTDTQYF
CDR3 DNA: TGTGCCAGCAGCCAACGGTGGCAGGACACAGATACGCAGTATTTT

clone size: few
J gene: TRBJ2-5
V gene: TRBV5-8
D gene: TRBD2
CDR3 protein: CASSFGLAVETQYF
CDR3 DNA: TGTGCCAGCAGTTTCGGACTAGCGGTGGAGACCCAGTACTTC

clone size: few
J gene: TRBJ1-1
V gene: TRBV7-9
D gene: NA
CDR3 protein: CASSLGVAGAITEAFF
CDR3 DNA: TGTGCCAGCAGCTTAGGGGTGGCGGGGGCCATTACTGAAGCTTTCTTT

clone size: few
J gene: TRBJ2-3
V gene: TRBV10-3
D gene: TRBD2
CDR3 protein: CAISSGGVTDTQYF
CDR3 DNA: TGTGCCATCAGCAGCGGGGGGGTCACAGATACGCAGTATTTT

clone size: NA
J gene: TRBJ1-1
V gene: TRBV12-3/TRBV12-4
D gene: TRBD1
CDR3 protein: CASSLDLGQAKTEAFF
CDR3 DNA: TGTGCCAGCAGTCTGGATCTTGGACAGGCAAAAACTGAAGCTTTCTTT

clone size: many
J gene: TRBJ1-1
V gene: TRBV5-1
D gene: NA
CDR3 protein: CASSLEQGGTEAFF
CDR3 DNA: TGCGCCAGCAGCTTGGAACAGGGCGGTACTGAAGCTTTCTTT

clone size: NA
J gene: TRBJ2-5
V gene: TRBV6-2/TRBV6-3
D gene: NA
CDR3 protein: CASSDWGTQYF
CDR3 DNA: TGTGCCAGCAGTGACTGGGGGACCCAGTACTTC

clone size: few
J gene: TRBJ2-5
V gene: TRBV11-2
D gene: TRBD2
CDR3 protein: CASSLQLTSGQETQYF
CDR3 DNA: TGTGCCAGCAGCTTGCAGCTGACTAGCGGACAAGAGACCCAGTACTTC

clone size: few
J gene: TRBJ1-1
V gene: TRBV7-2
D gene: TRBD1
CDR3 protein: CASSLGTGRNTEAFF
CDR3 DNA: TGTGCCAGCAGCTTAGGGACAGGGAGGAACACTGAAGCTTTCTTT

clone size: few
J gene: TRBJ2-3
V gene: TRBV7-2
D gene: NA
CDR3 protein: CASSLVLSGDTQYF
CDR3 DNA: TGTGCCAGCAGCTTAGTCCTCTCGGGAGATACGCAGTATTTT

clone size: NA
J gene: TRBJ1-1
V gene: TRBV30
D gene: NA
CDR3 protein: CACSRGDRNTEAFF
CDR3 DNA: TGTGCCTGCTCTCGCGGGGATAGGAACACTGAAGCTTTCTTT

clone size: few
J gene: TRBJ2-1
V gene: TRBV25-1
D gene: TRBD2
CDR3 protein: CASSVVGAGGRNEQFF
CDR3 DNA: TGTGCCAGCAGTGTCGTCGGGGCGGGGGGGCGTAATGAGCAGTTCTTC

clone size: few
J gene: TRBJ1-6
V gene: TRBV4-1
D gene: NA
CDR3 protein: CASKEGMSNSPLHF
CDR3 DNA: TGCGCCAGCAAAGAGGGGATGAGTAATTCACCCCTCCACTTT

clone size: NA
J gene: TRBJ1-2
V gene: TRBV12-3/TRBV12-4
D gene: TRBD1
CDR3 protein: CASSLRGQGPYGYTF
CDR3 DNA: TGTGCCAGCAGTTTACGAGGACAGGGACCCTATGGCTACACCTTC

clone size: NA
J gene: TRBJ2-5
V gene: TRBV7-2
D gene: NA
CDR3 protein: CASSLANQETQYF
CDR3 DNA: TGTGCCAGCAGCTTAGCGAACCAAGAGACCCAGTACTTC

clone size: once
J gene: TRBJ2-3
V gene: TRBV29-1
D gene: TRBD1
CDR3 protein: CSAPPQGATDTQYF
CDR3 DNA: TGCAGCGCCCCCCCCCAGGGGGCCACAGATACGCAGTATTTT

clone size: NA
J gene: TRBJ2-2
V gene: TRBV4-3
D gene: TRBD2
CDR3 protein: CASSRQMGMSGGSNTGELFF
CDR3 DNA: TGCGCCAGCAGCCGCCAAATGGGAATGAGCGGGGGGTCGAACACCGGGGAGCTGTTTTTT

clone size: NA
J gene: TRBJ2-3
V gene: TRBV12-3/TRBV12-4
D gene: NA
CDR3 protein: CACSFRSGGTDTQYF
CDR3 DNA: TGTGCCTGCAGTTTTAGGTCAGGGGGGACCGATACGCAGTATTTT

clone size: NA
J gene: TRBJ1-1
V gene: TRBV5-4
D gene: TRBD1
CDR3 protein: CASSLGTGGVRDTEAFF
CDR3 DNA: TGTGCCAGCAGCTTGGGGACAGGGGGCGTTAGAGACACTGAAGCTTTCTTT

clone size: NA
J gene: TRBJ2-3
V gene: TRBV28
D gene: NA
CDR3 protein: CASSRGPRSTDTQYF
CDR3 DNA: TGTGCCAGCAGTCGCGGCCCAAGGAGCACAGATACGCAGTATTTT

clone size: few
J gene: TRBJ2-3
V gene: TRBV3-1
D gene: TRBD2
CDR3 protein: CASSYRTSGGGDTQYF
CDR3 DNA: TGTGCCAGCAGTTACAGGACTAGCGGGGGGGGAGATACGCAGTATTTT

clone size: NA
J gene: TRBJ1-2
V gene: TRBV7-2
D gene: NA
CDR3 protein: CASSLTSYGYTF
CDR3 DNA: TGTGCCAGCAGCTTAACTTCTTACGGCTACACCTTC

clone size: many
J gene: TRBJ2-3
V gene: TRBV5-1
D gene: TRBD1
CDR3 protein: CASRRRTGDADTQYF
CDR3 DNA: TGCGCCAGCAGGCGCCGAACAGGGGATGCAGATACGCAGTATTTT

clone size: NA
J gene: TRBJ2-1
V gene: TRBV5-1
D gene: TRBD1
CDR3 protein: CASSLGTGDLFF
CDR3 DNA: TGCGCCAGCAGCTTGGGGACAGGGGATCTGTTCTTC

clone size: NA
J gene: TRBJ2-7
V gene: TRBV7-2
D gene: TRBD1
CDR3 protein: CASSSDRGDRGYEQYF
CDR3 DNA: TGTGCCAGCAGCTCCGACCGGGGGGACAGGGGCTACGAGCAGTACTTC

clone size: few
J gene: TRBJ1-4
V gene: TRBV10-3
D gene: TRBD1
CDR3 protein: CAIRTGTGEKLFF
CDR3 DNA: TGTGCCATCAGGACCGGGACAGGGGAAAAACTGTTTTTT

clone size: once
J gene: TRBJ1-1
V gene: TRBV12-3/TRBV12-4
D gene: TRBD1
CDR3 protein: CASRRGYRGEAFF
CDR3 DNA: TGTGCCAGCCGCCGCGGGTACAGGGGTGAAGCTTTCTTT

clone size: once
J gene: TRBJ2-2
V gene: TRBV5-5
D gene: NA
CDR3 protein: CASRPGMGTGELFF
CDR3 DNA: TGTGCCAGCAGACCAGGGATGGGGACCGGGGAGCTGTTTTTT

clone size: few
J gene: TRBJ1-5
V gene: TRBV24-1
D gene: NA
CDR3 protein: CATSDLRGQPQHF
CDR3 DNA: TGTGCCACCAGTGATTTGCGGGGTCAGCCCCAGCATTTT

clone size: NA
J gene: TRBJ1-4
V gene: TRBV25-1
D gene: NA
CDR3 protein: CASSDLTRGANEKLFF
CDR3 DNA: TGTGCCAGCAGTGACCTCACGAGGGGGGCTAATGAAAAACTGTTTTTT

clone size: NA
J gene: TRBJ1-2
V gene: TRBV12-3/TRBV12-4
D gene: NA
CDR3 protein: CASSWGGTNYGYTF
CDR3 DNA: TGTGCCAGCAGTTGGGGGGGAACTAACTATGGCTACACCTTC